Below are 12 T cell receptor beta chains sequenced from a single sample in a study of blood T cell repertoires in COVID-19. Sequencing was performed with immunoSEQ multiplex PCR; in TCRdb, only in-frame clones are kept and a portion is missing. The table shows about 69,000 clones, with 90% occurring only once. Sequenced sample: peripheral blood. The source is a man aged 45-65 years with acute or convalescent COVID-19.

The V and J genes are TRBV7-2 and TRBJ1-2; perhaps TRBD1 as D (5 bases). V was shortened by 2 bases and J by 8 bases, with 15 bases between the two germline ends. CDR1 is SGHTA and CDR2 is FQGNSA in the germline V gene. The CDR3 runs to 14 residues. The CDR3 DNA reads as TGTGCCAGCAGCTTATCAAAGACAGCCGTGGGCTACACCTTC. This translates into CASSLSKTAVGYTF. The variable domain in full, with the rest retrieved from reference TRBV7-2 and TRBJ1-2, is GAGVSQSPSNKVTEKGKDVELRCDPISGHTALYWYRQSLGQGLEFLIYFQGNSAPDKSGLPSDRFSAERTGGSVSTLTIQRTQQEDSAVYLCASSLSKTAVGYTFGSGTRLTVV.

Here the CDR3 reads CATSGGAEDEQFF. CDR3 DNA sequence: TGTGCCACCTCTGGGGGGGCGGAGGATGAGCAGTTCTTC. V is TRBV6-4 and J is TRBJ2-1, with a possible D match to TRBD2 (7 bases). This CDR3 comprises 13 residues. Germline V gene data show CDR1 as MRHNA and CDR2 as SNTAGT. V was trimmed by 10 bases and J by 8 bases, leaving 18 bases between them.

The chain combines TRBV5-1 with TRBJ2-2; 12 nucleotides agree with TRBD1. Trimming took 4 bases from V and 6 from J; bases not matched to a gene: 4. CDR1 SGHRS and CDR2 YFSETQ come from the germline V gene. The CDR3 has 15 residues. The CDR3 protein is CASSVGQGASGELFF. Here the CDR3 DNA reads TGCGCCAGCAGCGTGGGACAGGGGGCTTCCGGGGAGCTGTTTTTT. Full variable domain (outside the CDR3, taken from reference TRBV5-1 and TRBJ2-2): KAGVTQTPRYLIKTRGQQVTLSCSPISGHRSVSWYQQTPGQGLQFLFEYFSETQRNKGNFPGRFSGRQFSNSRSEMNVSTLELGDSALYLCASSVGQGASGELFFGEGSRLTVL.

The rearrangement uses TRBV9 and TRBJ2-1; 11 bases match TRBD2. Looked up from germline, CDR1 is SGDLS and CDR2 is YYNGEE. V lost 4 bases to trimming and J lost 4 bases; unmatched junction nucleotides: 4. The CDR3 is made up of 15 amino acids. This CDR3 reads CASSSRLAGYNEQFF. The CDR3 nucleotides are TGTGCCAGCAGCTCCAGACTAGCGGGGTACAATGAGCAGTTCTTC.

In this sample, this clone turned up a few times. The CDR3 DNA follows: TGTGCCAGCTCTCGCAGGCGGGACAGCGCCTCTGAAGCTTTCTTT. It is translated as CASSRRRDSASEAFF. V is TRBV18 and J is TRBJ1-1, with TRBD1 matching 7 bases. The germline V gene encodes CDR1 KGHSH and CDR2 LQKENI. Trimming removed 6 bases from V and 6 bases from J; junction bases left unmatched: 13. This CDR3 is 15 amino acids long.

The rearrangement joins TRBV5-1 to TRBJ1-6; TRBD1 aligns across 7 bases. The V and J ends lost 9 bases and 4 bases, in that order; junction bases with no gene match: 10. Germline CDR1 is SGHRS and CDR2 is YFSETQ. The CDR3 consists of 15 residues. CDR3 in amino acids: CATARDSPYNSPLHF. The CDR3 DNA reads TGCGCCACCGCCCGGGACAGCCCTTATAATTCACCCCTCCACTTT.

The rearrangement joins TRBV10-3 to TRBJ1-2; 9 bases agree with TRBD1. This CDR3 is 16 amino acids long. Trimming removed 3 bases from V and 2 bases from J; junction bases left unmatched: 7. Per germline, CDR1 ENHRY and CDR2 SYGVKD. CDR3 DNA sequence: TGTGCCATCAGTGAACGGACAGGGGCAGCCAACTATGGCTACACCTTC. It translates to CAISERTGAANYGYTF.

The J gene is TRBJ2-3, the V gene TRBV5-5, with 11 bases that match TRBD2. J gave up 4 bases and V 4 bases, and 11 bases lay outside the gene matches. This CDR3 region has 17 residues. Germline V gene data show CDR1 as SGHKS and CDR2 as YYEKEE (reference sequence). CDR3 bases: TGTGCCAGCAGCCGACTGACTAGCGGGACTGGGGCAGATACGCAGTATTTT. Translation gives CASSRLTSGTGADTQYF.

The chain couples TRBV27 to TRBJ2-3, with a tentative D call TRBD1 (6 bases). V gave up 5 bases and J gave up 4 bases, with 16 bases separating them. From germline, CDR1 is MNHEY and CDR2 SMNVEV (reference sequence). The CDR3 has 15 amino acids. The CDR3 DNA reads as TGTGCCAGCAGTCCCCCAGGGGTTCCGCCAGATACGCAGTATTTT. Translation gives CASSPPGVPPDTQYF.

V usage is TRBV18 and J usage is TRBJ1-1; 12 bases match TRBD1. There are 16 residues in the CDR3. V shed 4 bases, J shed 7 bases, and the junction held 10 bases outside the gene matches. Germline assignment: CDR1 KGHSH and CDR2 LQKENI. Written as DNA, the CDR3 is TGTGCCAGCTCACTAAATTCCGGGACAGGGGGCAATGAAGCTTTCTTT. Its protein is CASSLNSGTGGNEAFF. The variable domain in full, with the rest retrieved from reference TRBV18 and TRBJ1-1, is NAGVMQNPRHLVRRRGQEARLRCSPMKGHSHVYWYRQLPEEGLKFMVYLQKENIIDESGMPKERFSAEFPKEGPSILRIQQVVRGDSAAYFCASSLNSGTGGNEAFFGQGTRLTVV.

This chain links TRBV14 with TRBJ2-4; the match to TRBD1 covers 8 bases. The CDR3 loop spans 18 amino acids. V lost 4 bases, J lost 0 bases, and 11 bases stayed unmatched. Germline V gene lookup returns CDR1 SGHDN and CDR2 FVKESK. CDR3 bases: TGTGCCAGCAGCCCAAACTATAGGACAGGGCTAGCCAAAAACATTCAGTACTTC. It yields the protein CASSPNYRTGLAKNIQYF.

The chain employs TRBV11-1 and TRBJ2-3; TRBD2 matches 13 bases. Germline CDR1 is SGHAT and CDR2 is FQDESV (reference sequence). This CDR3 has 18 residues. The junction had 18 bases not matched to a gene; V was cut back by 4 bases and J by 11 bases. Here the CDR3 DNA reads TGTGCCAGCAGCTCAGCCTTCCCCCGACTAGCGGGGGGTGCCGAGCAGTATTTT. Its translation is CASSSAFPRLAGGAEQYF.